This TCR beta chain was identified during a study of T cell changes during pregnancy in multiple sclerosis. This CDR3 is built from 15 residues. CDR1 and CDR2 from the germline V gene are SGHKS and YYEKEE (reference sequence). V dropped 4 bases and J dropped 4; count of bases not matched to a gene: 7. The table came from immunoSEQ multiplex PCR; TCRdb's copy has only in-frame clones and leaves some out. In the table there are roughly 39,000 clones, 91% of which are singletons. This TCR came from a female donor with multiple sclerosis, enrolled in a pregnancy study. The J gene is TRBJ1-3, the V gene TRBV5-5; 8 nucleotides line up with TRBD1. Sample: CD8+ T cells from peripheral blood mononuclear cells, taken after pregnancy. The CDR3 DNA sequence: TGTGCCAGCAGCCCAAACAGGGGGTTAGGAAACACCATATATTTT. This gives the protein CASSPNRGLGNTIYF.